The T cell receptor beta chain under discussion was sequenced for a study of blood T cell repertoires in COVID-19. Background on the study: Specimens from acute and convalescent COVID-19 originated in the United States, Italy and Spain. In each case, the material was cDNA or gDNA derived from T cells, B-cell-depleted T cells, or PBMCs.

Original handling: It was from reference gene primer amplification that nucleated cell counts were estimated. Clones were read by immunoSEQ multiplex PCR, and TCRdb kept only the in-frame ones, dropping some. The DNA gave D and trimming, while V, J and clone size come from that table. This table holds about 200,000 clones, approximately 84% found once. Germline V gene lookup returns CDR1 SGHRS and CDR2 YFSETQ. Losses at the gene ends were 1 base for V and 3 bases for J; bases not matched to a gene: 0. The CDR3 is 13 amino acids. The receptor comes from a woman aged 80 or over with acute or convalescent COVID-19. The sample was peripheral blood. The chain recombines TRBV5-1 with TRBJ1-1; TRBD1 matches at 7 bases. The CDR3 DNA reads TGCGCCAGCAGCTTGACAGGGGACACTGAAGCTTTCTTT. This encodes CASSLTGDTEAFF. Supplemented by reference TRBV5-1 and TRBJ1-1, the full variable domain reads KAGVTQTPRYLIKTRGQQVTLSCSPISGHRSVSWYQQTPGQGLQFLFEYFSETQRNKGNFPGRFSGRQFSNSRSEMNVSTLELGDSALYLCASSLTGDTEAFFGQGTRLTVV.